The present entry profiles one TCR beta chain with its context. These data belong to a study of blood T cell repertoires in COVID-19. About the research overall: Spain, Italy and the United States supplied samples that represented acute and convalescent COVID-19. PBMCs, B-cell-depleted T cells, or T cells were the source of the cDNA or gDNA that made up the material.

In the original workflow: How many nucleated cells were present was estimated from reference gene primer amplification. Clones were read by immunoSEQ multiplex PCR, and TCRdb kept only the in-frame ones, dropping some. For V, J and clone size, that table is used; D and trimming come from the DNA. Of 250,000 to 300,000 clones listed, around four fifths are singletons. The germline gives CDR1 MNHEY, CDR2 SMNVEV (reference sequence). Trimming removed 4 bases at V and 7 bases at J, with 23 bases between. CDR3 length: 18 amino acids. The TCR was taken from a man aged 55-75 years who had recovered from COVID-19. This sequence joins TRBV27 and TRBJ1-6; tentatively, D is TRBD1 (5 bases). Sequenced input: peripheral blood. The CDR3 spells CASSSLIDAGTGNSPLHF. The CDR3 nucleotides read TGTGCCAGCAGTTCCCTTATCGACGCCGGGACTGGGAATTCACCCCTCCACTTT.